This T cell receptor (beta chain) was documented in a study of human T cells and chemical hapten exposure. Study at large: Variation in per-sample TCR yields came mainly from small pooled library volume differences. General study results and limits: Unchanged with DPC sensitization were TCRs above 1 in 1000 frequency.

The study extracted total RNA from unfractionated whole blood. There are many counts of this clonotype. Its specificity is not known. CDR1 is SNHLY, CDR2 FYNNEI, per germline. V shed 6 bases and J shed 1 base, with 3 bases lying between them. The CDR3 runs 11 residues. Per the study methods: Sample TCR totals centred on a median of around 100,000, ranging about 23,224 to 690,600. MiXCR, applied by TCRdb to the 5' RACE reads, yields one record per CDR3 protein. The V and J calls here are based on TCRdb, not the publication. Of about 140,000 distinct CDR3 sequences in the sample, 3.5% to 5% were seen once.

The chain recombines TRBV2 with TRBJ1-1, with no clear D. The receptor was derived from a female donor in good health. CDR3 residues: CASRGNTEAFF. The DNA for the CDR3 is TGTGCCAGCAGGGGGAACACTGAAGCTTTCTTT.